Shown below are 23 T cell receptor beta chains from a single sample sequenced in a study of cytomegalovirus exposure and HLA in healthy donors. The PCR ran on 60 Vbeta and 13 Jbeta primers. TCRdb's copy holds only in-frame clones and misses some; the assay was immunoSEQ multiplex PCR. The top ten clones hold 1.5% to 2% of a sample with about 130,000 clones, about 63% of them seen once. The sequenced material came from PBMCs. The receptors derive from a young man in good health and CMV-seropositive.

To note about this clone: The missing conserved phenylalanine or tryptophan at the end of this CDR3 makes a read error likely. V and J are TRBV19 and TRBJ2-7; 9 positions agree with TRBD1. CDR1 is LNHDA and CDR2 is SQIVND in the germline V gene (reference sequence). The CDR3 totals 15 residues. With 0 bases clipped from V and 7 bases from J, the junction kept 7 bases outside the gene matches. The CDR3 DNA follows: TGTGCCAGTAGTATAGAGGGGACAGGGACGGGGGAGCAGTACCTC. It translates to CASSIEGTGTGEQYL.

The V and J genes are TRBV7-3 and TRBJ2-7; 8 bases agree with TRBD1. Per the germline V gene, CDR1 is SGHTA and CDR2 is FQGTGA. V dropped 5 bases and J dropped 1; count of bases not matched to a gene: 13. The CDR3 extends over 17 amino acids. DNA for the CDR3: TGTGCCAGCAGCCAATCGTTGGGACAGGCATTTTCCTACGAGCAGTACTTC. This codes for CASSQSLGQAFSYEQYF.

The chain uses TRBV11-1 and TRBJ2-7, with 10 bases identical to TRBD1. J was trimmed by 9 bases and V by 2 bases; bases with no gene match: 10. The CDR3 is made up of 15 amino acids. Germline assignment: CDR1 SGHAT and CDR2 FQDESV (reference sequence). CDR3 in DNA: TGTGCCAGCAGCTTAAACGGACAGGGGGGATCCCTGCAGTACTTC. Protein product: CASSLNGQGGSLQYF.

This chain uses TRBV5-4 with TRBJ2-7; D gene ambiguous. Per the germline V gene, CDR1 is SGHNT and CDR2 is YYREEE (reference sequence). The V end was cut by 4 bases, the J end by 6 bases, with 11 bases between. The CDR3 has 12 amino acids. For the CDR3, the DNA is TGTGCCAGCAGCCTCCCCTCTGTCGAGCAGTACTTC. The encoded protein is CASSLPSVEQYF.

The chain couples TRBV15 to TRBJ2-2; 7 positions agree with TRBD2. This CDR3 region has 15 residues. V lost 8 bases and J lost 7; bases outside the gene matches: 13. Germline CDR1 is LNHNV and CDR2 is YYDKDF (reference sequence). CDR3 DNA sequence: TGTGCCACCGGAGCCGGGATCAGGGAGGGCGGGGAGCTGTTTTTT. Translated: CATGAGIREGGELFF.

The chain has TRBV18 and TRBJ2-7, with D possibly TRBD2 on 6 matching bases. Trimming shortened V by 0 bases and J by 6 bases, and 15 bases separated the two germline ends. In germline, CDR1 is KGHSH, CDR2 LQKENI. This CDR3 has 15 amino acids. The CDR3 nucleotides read TGTGCCAGCTCACCACCGCTGGGGGGAGCCGGCGAGCAGTACTTC. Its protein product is CASSPPLGGAGEQYF.

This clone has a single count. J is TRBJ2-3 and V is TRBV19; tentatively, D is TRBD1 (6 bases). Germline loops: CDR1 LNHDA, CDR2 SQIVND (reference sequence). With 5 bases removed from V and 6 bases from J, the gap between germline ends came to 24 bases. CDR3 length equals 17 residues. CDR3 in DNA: TGTGCCAGTAGTTCCCGTAACACAGGGACCACCGGGGATACGCAGTATTTT. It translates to CASSSRNTGTTGDTQYF.

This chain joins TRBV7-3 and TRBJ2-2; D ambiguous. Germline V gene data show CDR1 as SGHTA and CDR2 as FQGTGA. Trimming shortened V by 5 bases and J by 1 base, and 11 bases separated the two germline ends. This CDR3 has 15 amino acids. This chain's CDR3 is CASSPSIKNTGELFF. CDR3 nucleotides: TGTGCCAGCAGCCCCTCTATAAAGAACACCGGGGAGCTGTTTTTT. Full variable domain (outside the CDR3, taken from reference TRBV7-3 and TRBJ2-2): GAGVSQTPSNKVTEKGKYVELRCDPISGHTALYWYRQSLGQGPEFLIYFQGTGAADDSGLPNDRFFAVRPEGSVSTLKIQRTERGDSAVYLCASSPSIKNTGELFFGEGSRLTVL.

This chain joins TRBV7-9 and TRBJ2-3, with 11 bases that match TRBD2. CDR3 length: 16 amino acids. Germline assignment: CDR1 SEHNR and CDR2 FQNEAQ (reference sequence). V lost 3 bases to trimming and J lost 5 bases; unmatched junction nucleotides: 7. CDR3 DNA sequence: TGTGCCAGCAGCTTCCGGATAGCGGGAGGGAAAGATACGCAGTATTTT. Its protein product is CASSFRIAGGKDTQYF. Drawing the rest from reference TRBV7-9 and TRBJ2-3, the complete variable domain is DTGVSQNPRHKITKRGQNVTFRCDPISEHNRLYWYRQTLGQGPEFLTYFQNEAQLEKSRLLSDRFSAERPKGSFSTLEIQRTEQGDSAMYLCASSFRIAGGKDTQYFGPGTRLTVL.

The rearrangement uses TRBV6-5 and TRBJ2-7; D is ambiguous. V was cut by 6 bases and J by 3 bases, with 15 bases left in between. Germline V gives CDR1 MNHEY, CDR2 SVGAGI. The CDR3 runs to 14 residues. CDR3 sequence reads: CASRATAYYYEQYF. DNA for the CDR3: TGTGCCAGCAGGGCGACGGCTTACTACTACGAGCAGTACTTC.

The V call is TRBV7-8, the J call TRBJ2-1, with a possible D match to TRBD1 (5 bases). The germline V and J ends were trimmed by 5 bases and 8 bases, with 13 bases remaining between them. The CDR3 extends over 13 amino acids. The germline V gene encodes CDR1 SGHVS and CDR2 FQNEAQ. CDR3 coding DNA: TGTGCCAGCAGCAATCTAGGGGTCTATGAGCAGTTCTTC. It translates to CASSNLGVYEQFF.

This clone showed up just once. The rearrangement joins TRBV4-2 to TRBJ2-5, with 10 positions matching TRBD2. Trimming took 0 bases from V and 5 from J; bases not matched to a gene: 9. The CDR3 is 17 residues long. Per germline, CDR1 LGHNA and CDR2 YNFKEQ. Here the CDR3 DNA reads TGTGCCAGCAGCCAAGATGAGGGGCTAGCGGGGGTGGAGACCCAGTACTTC. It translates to CASSQDEGLAGVETQYF.

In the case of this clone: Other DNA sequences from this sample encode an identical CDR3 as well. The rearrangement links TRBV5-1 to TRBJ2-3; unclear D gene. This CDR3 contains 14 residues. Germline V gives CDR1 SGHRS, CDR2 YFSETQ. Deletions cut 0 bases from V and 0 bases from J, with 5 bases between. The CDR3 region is CASSLGDSTDTQYF. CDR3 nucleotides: TGCGCCAGCAGCTTGGGCGATAGCACAGATACGCAGTATTTT. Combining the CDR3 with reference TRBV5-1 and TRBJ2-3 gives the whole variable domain KAGVTQTPRYLIKTRGQQVTLSCSPISGHRSVSWYQQTPGQGLQFLFEYFSETQRNKGNFPGRFSGRQFSNSRSEMNVSTLELGDSALYLCASSLGDSTDTQYFGPGTRLTVL.

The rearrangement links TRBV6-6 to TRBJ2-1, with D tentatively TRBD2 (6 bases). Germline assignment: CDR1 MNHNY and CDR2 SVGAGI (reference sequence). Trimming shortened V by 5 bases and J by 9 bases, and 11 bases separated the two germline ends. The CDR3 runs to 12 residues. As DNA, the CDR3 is TGTGCCAGCAGTCGACTAGGGCTTGAGCAGTTCTTC. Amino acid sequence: CASSRLGLEQFF.

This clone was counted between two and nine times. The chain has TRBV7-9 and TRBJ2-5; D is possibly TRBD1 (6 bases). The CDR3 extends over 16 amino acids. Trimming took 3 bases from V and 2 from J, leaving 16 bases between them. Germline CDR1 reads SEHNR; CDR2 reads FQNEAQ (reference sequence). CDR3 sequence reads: CASSFRGTAQQETQYF. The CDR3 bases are TGTGCCAGCAGCTTCAGGGGAACAGCGCAACAAGAGACCCAGTACTTC.

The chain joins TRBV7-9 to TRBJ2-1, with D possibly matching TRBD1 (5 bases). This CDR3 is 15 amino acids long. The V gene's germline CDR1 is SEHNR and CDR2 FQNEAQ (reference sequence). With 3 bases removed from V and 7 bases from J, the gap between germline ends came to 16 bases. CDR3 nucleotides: TGTGCCAGCAGCTTGTTGGACCGTAGGGGTAATGAGCAGTTCTTC. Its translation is CASSLLDRRGNEQFF.

Written as DNA, the CDR3 is TGTGCCAGCAGTGACCGGCAGGGCATTTACAATGAGCAGTTCTTC. This codes for CASSDRQGIYNEQFF. The chain recombines TRBV25-1 with TRBJ2-1; TRBD1 might be the D (5 bases). The ends were cut back, 3 bases at V and 4 bases at J, with 13 bases in the middle. The CDR3 covers 15 residues. Germline V gives CDR1 MGHDK, CDR2 SYGVNS.

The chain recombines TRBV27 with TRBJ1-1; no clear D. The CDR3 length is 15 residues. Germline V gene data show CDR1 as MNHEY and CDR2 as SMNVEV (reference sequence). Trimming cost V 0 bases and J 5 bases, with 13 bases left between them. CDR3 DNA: TGTGCCAGCAGTTTATCGAAGGGAGGTTGGACTGAAGCTTTCTTT. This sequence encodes CASSLSKGGWTEAFF.

This chain's CDR3 is CASSIRFGSGSPTDTQYF. The CDR3 DNA reads as TGTGCCAGTAGTATAAGATTCGGGAGCGGGAGTCCGACAGATACGCAGTATTTT. This chain links TRBV19 with TRBJ2-3; 8 nucleotides agree with TRBD2. The germline V gene has CDR1 LNHDA and CDR2 SQIVND (reference sequence). The ends lost 2 bases at V and 3 bases at J; junction bases unmatched: 13. The CDR3 runs 18 residues.

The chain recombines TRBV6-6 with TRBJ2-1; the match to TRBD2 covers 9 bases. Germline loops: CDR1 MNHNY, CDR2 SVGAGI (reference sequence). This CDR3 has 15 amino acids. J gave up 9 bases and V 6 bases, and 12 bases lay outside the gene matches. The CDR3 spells CASSRPTSGQGEQFF. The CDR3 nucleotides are TGTGCCAGCAGCCGCCCGACTAGCGGTCAGGGTGAGCAGTTCTTC.

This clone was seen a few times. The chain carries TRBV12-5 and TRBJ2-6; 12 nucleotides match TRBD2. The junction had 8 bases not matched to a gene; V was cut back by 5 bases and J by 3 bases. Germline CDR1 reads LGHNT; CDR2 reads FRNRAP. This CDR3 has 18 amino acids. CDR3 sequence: CASGIGLAGRGGANVLTF. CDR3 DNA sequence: TGTGCTAGTGGTATCGGACTAGCGGGACGGGGTGGGGCCAACGTCCTGACTTTC.

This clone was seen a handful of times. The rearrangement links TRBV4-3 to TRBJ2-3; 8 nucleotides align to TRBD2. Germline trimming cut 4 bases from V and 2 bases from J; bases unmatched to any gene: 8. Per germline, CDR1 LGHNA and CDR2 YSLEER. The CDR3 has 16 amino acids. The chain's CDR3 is CASSRSPSGYTDTQYF. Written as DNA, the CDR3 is TGCGCCAGCAGCCGAAGTCCTAGCGGGTACACAGATACGCAGTATTTT.

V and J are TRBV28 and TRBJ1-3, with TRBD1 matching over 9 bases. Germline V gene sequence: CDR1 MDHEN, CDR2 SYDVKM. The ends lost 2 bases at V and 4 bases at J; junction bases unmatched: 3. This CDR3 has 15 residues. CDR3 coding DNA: TGTGCCAGCAGTTTAACGACAGGGGGGGGAAACACCATATATTTT. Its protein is CASSLTTGGGNTIYF.